The T cell receptor beta chain described here comes from a study of patients and donors after allogeneic stem cell transplantation. TCRdb passed the RT-PCR reads through MiXCR, listing each CDR3 protein once. The sample has a few hundred thousand distinct CDR3 sequences, 38% seen once. This CDR3 is 13 amino acids long. Trimming shortened V by 6 bases and J by 1 base, and 9 bases separated the two germline ends. Looked up from germline, CDR1 is KGHSH and CDR2 is LQKENI. This clonotype was counted ten times or more. This TCR came from a human donor who was either an allogeneic HSCT recipient or a stem cell or donor lymphocyte infusion donor (not recorded which). It is not recorded whose cells these are; they may come from a transplant donor. Sequenced sample: blood, either unsorted or a sorted T cell fraction (not recorded which). The chain links TRBV18 to TRBJ1-1; no clear D gene. The CDR3 coding sequence is TGTGCCAGCTCCCGGACCCAGAACACTGAAGCTTTCTTT. It translates to CASSRTQNTEAFF.